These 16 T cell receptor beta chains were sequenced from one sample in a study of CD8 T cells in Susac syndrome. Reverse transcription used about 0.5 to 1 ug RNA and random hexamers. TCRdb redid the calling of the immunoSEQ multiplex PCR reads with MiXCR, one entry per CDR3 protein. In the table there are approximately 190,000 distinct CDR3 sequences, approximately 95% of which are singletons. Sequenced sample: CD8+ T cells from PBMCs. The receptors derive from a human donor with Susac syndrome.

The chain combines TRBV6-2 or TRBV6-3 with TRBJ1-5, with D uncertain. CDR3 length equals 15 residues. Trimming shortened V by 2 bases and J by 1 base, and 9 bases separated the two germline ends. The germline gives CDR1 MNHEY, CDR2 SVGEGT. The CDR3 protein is CASSYETASNQPQHF. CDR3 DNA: TGTGCCAGCAGTTACGAGACGGCGAGCAATCAGCCCCAGCATTTT.

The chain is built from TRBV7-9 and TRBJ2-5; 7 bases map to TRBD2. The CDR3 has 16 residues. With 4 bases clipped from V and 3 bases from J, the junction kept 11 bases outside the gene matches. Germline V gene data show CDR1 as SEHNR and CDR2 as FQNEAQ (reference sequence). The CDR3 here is CASSSSVGGREETQYF. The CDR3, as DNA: TGTGCCAGCAGCTCCAGTGTTGGGGGGAGGGAAGAGACCCAGTACTTC. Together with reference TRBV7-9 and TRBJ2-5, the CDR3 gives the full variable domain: DTGVSQNPRHKITKRGQNVTFRCDPISEHNRLYWYRQTLGQGPEFLTYFQNEAQLEKSRLLSDRFSAERPKGSFSTLEIQRTEQGDSAMYLCASSSSVGGREETQYFGPGTRLLVL.

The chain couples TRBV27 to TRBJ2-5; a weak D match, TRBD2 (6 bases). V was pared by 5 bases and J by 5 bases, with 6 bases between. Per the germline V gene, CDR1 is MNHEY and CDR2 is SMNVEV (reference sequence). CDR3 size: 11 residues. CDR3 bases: TGTGCCAGCAGTCGGGGGGAGACCCAGTACTTC. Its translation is CASSRGETQYF.

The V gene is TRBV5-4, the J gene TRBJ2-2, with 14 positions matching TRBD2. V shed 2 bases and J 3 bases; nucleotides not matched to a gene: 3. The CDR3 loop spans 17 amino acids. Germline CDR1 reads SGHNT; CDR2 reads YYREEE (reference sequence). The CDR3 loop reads CASSFGLAGGDTGELFF. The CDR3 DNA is TGTGCCAGCAGCTTCGGACTAGCGGGAGGAGACACCGGGGAGCTGTTTTTT.

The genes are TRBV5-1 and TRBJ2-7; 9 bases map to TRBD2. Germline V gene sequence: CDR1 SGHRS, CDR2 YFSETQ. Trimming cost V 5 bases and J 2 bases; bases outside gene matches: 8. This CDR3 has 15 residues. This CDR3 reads CASRGGRELTYEQYF. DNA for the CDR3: TGCGCCAGCAGAGGCGGGAGGGAGTTAACCTACGAGCAGTACTTC.

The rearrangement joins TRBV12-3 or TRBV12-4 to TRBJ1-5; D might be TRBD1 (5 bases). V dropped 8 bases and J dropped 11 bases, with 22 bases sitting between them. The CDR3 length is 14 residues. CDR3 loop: CASGLTDGAGAQHF. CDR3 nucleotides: TGTGCCAGCGGACTTACGGACGGAGCGGGGGCCCAGCATTTT.

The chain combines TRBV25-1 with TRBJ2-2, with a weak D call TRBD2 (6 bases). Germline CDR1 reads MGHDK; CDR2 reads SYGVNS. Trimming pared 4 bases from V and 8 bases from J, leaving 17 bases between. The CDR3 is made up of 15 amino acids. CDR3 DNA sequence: TGTGCCAGCAGTGGCCGGGAGCCAAAGAAGGGGGAGCTGTTTTTT. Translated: CASSGREPKKGELFF.

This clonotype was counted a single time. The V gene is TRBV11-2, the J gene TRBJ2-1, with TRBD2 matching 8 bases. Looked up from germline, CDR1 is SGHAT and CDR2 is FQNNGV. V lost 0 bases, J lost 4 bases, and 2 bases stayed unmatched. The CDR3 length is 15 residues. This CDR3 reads CASSLDGGAYNEQFF. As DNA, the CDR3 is TGTGCCAGCAGCTTAGACGGGGGGGCTTACAATGAGCAGTTCTTC.

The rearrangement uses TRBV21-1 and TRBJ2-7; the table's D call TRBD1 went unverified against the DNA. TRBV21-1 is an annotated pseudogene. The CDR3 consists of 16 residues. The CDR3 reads CASTRPRDRVHYEQYF. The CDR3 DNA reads TGTGCCAGCACCCGCCCCCGGGACAGGGTTCACTACGAGCAGTACTTC.

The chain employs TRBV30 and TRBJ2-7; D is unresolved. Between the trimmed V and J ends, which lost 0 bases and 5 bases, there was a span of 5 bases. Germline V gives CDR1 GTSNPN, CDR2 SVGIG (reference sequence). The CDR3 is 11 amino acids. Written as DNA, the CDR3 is TGTGCCTGGAGTGTACAACACGAGCAGTACTTC. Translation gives CAWSVQHEQYF.

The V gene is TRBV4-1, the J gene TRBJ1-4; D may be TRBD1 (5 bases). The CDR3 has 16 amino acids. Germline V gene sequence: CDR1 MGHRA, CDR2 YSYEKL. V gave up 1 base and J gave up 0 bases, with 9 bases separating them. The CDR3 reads CASSQVPTATNEKLFF. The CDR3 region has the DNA TGCGCCAGCAGCCAAGTCCCGACAGCAACTAATGAAAAACTGTTTTTT.

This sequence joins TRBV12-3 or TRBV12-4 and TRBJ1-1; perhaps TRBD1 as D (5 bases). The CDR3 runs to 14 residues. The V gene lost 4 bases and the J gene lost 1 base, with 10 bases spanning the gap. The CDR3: CASSSGTENTEAFF. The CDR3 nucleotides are TGTGCCAGCAGTTCCGGGACCGAGAACACTGAAGCTTTCTTT.

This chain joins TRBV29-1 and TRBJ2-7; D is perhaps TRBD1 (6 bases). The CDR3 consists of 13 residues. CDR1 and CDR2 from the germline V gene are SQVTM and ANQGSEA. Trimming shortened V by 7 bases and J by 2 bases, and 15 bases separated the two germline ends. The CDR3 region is CSGRVDSTYEQYF. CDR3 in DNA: TGCAGCGGACGGGTGGACAGTACCTACGAGCAGTACTTC.

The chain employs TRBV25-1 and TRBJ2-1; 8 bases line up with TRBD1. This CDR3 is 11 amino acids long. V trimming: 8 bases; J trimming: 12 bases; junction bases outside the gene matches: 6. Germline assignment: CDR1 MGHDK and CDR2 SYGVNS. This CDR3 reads CASVAGTGQFF. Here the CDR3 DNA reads TGTGCCAGCGTGGCGGGGACAGGGCAGTTCTTC.

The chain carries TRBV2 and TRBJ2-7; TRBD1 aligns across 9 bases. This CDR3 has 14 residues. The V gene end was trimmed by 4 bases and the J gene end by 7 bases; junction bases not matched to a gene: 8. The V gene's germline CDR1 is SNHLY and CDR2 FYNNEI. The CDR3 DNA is TGTGCCAGCAGTGTGGGACAGGGCGTTGGGGAGCAGTACTTC. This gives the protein CASSVGQGVGEQYF.

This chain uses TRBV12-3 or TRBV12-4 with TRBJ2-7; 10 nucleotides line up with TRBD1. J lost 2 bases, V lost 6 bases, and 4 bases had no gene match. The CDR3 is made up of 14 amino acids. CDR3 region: CASRTGTGAYEQYF. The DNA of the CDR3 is TGTGCCAGCAGGACCGGGACAGGGGCCTACGAGCAGTACTTC.